Included here is one T cell receptor beta chain sequence, with context. The antigen it recognizes is unknown. Per-nucleotide qualities are absent, and no much larger clonotype sits a single base away. Library generation was performed with PCR. Data came from an Illumina HiSeq 2500. To reduce PCR and sequencing biases, unique molecular identifiers were incorporated into the TCR beta cDNA libraries. Roughly 0.5 million cDNA molecules were obtained per 1 to 10 million input T cells, so each molecule approximated one T cell. Patient libraries were prepared and sequenced with the same protocol used for the earlier healthy control dataset. Within a given batch, samples were prepared together, multiplexed and sequenced on the same HiSeq lane. For the original study's pipeline: Raw barcoded reads were processed with MIGEC, discarding single-read molecular identifier groups before consensus assembly and CDR3 extraction. Clonotype tables were post-analysed with VDJtools, and diversity was normalized by down-sampling all datasets to the smallest sample size. To correct batch-related cross-sample contamination, repertoire overlap clustering matched CDR3 amino acid sequences but not nucleotide sequences. The public sequencing data were trimmed at Q25 with fastp and processed into clonotypes with MiXCR by TCRdb, which kept only in-frame beta chains. Duplicate CDR3 protein sequences are folded into a single record with the most common DNA and genes. The V and J calls follow TCRdb's processing rather than the paper's. The sample contains roughly 540,000 distinct CDR3 sequences, roughly 34% of them found a single time. 4.5% to 7.5% of the sample is held by the ten biggest clonotypes.

To demonstrate the VDJtools post-analysis software, TCR beta repertoires were profiled from the peripheral blood of 13 young patients with multiple sclerosis. The multiple sclerosis patients were children and adolescents ranging in age from about 6 to 17 years. V lost 1 base and J lost 6 bases; the stretch between them is 14 bases long. From its cysteine to its phenylalanine, the CDR3 spans 15 amino acids. Only the CDR3 DNA is retained, 45 bases long and in frame from the first base. For CDR1 and CDR2, the germline V gene (reference sequence) lists LGHDT and YNNKEL. The data belong to a study of post-analysis software for immune sequencing data (dated by TCRdb to about 2015). Looking at the study overall: Relapsing-remitting, secondary progressive and progressive-relapsing multiple sclerosis were recorded as disease courses, and subtype annotation was lacking for some patients. Patient repertoires were compared against about a dozen previously published healthy control repertoires from donors aged about 6 to 28 years. A subset of samples was prepared in parallel using single-end sample barcoding, then pooled and co-amplified after Illumina adapter ligation. Paper-wide results and their limitations: The control group was slightly older than the multiple sclerosis patient group. Multiple sclerosis patients had significantly lower normalized Chao1 diversity than controls, a result that suggests substantial peripheral T-cell clonal expansion. When samples were clustered directly using the F measure, samples prepared in the same batch co-clustered strongly, which prompted a batch-effect correction. Four or five TRBV segments, including TRBV5-6, TRBV5-1 and TRBV20-1, were significantly more frequent in patients than controls.

The material sequenced was blood. The chain employs TRBV3-1 and TRBJ2-3; the D element might be TRBD1 or TRBD2, as each aligns at 5 bases. This clonotype was sampled from a girl aged 2 to 17 with multiple sclerosis. This receptor has the CDR3 CASSQGGDGLDTQYF. The DNA reads TGTGCCAGCAGCCAAGGAGGGGACGGTTTGGATACGCAGTATTTT.